The table lists the clone carrying this T cell receptor (gamma chain) with many counts. The protein recorded in TCRdb matches a much larger clone and deviates from this DNA's translation at residue 8, suggesting a read error; the protein here is obtained by translating the DNA. TCRdb ran CATT on the multiplex PCR reads. The sample has 25,000 to 30,000 gamma-chain clones, under 3% seen once. The data were taken from a study of γδ T cells in repeated Plasmodium falciparum infection. Bulk repertoires came from Vgamma9/Vdelta2+ or Vdelta2-negative gammadelta T cells flow-sorted from PBMC. The CDR3 totals 15 residues. The trim removed 3 bases at V and 6 bases at J, leaving 14 bases unmatched. The V gene's germline CDR1 is GITISATS and CDR2 ISYDGTV (reference sequence).

The source is a pool of human donors (malaria-infected and uninfected, not separated). The sequencing input was gamma-delta T cells from blood. The chain uses TRGV9 and TRGJ1 or TRGJ2. TCRdb carries no J gene annotation; the J gene was assigned here by matching the DNA with germline. The CDR3 is CALWELDLFCYKKLF. DNA for the CDR3: TGTGCCTTGTGGGAGCTCGACCTTTTTTGTTATAAGAAACTCTTT.